One sample yielded the 30 T cell receptor beta chains listed below, sequenced in a study of T cells in Graves' hyperthyroidism and ophthalmopathy. The TCR beta CDR3 regions underwent amplification using RNA transcripts as the source. An initial round of RT-PCR targeting the TCR CDR3 relied on the HTBI primer set. Each CDR3 protein is one row after TCRdb ran MiXCR on the multiplex PCR reads. The table includes about 500,000 distinct CDR3 sequences, about a sixth detected once. The material sequenced was blood. The receptors come from a woman aged 18-30 years with Graves' hyperthyroidism.

There are many counts of this clonotype. The V call is TRBV11-2, the J call TRBJ2-7, with D maybe TRBD1 (6 bases). The CDR3 contains 14 residues. Trimming cost V 3 bases and J 7 bases, with 16 bases left between them. Looked up from germline, CDR1 is SGHAT and CDR2 is FQNNGV. The CDR3 nucleotides read TGTGCCAGCAGCTTTATCTATTACCAGGGGGAGCAGTACTTC. It translates to CASSFIYYQGEQYF.

Points on this clonotype: Sequence at one end of the junction differs from germline and may be a read error. V and J are TRBV5-1 and TRBJ2-1; D gene unclear. The V gene's germline CDR1 is SGHRS and CDR2 YFSETQ. The CDR3 consists of 16 residues. DNA of the CDR3: TGTGCCAGCAGCTCCCCCTTACTGAGCTCCTACAATGAGCAGTTCTTC. Translated: CASSSPLLSSYNEQFF. Full variable domain (remainder filled in from reference TRBV5-1 and TRBJ2-1): KAGVTQTPRYLIKTRGQQVTLSCSPISGHRSVSWYQQTPGQGLQFLFEYFSETQRNKGNFPGRFSGRQFSNSRSEMNVSTLELGDSALYLCASSSPLLSSYNEQFFGPGTRLTVL.

This clonotype was counted ten times or more. The gene calls are TRBV10-1 and TRBJ2-1; TRBD1 agrees at 8 bases. CDR3 length equals 14 residues. Losses at the gene ends were 3 bases for V and 5 bases for J; bases not matched to a gene: 3. The germline V gene encodes CDR1 WNHNN and CDR2 SYGVQD (reference sequence). CDR3 nucleotides: TGCGCCAGCAGTGAATCGGGACAGGACAATGAGCAGTTCTTC. This translates into CASSESGQDNEQFF.

The gene calls are TRBV24-1 and TRBJ1-5; no firm D call. This CDR3 has 14 amino acids. CDR1 KGHDR and CDR2 SFDVKD come from the germline V gene. V was clipped by 1 base and J by 7 bases, with 10 bases between them. The CDR3 spells CATSDFGVRQPQHF. The CDR3 DNA reads as TGTGCCACCAGTGATTTTGGGGTACGGCAGCCCCAGCATTTT.

This clonotype was recorded at least ten times. The CDR3 DNA follows: TGCAGCGTAACAACAGGGGAAGCTTTCTTT. Translation: CSVTTGEAFF. The chain employs TRBV29-1 and TRBJ1-1, with a weak D call TRBD1 (6 bases). There are 10 residues in the CDR3. Germline V gene sequence: CDR1 SQVTM, CDR2 ANQGSEA. The germline V and J ends were trimmed by 6 bases and 8 bases, with 10 bases remaining between them.

Only a few counts were recorded for this clonotype. The chain has TRBV14 and TRBJ1-1; D is undetermined. CDR1 and CDR2 (germline): SGHDN, FVKESK. This CDR3 spans 13 amino acids. V was trimmed by 4 bases and J by 0 bases, leaving 6 bases between them. The CDR3 DNA follows: TGTGCCAGCAGCCCTAAGGTGAACACTGAAGCTTTCTTT. Its translation is CASSPKVNTEAFF.

This clonotype was seen repeatedly, ten times or more. The chain recombines TRBV7-8 with TRBJ1-2, with TRBD1 as a possible D gene (5 bases). The CDR3 length is 16 residues. Trimming shortened V by 2 bases and J by 8 bases, and 21 bases separated the two germline ends. From germline, CDR1 is SGHVS and CDR2 FQNEAQ. CDR3 in amino acids: CASSLRVIRQRDGYTF. DNA for the CDR3: TGTGCCAGCAGCTTACGGGTTATCCGGCAGAGGGACGGCTACACCTTC. Full variable domain (remainder filled in from reference TRBV7-8 and TRBJ1-2): GAGVSQSPRYKVAKRGQDVALRCDPISGHVSLFWYQQALGQGPEFLTYFQNEAQLDKSGLPSDRFFAERPEGSVSTLKIQRTQQEDSAVYLCASSLRVIRQRDGYTFGSGTRLTVV.

The chain is built from TRBV6-2 or TRBV6-3 and TRBJ2-1; TRBD1 matches 9 bases. V trimming: 6 bases; J trimming: 5 bases; junction bases outside the gene matches: 11. This CDR3 has 16 residues. Germline-derived CDR1 and CDR2 are MNHEY and SVGEGT. The CDR3 here is CASSQPPGQGHNEQFF. CDR3 coding DNA: TGTGCCAGCAGCCAACCTCCGGGACAGGGCCACAATGAGCAGTTCTTC.

On this clonotype: The CDR3 carries no conserved terminal phenylalanine or tryptophan, so it likely arises from a read error. V gene TRBV12-3 or TRBV12-4 combines with J gene TRBJ1-1, with a tentative D call TRBD1 (5 bases). The ends were cut back, 6 bases at V and 3 bases at J, with 14 bases in the middle. This CDR3 comprises 14 residues. CDR3 region: CASRDRSRDTEAFL. The CDR3 DNA follows: TGTGCCAGCAGAGACAGATCTCGGGACACTGAAGCTTTCCTT.

This clonotype appeared many times. The rearrangement joins TRBV2 to TRBJ2-7, with D perhaps matching TRBD2 (5 bases). The germline V gene has CDR1 SNHLY and CDR2 FYNNEI. With 4 bases removed from V and 5 bases from J, the gap between germline ends came to 12 bases. The CDR3 length is 13 residues. The CDR3 DNA sequence: TGTGCCAGCAGTGGCCTAGCAGCGGACGAGCAGTACTTC. Translated: CASSGLAADEQYF.

In this sample, this clonotype turned up a few times. This chain uses TRBV29-1 with TRBJ2-7; D is unresolved. Germline assignment: CDR1 SQVTM and CDR2 ANQGSEA. The CDR3 covers 12 residues. Between the trimmed V and J ends, which lost 7 bases and 5 bases, there was a span of 15 bases. CDR3 DNA: TGCAGCGCTACCCGGACCCTAGACGAGCAGTACTTC. Its protein product is CSATRTLDEQYF.

Of note for this clonotype: A single base separates this from a much larger clone, so it may be a read error. This rearrangement joins TRBV7-8 to TRBJ2-5, with 9 positions matching TRBD1. The CDR3 runs to 15 residues. Germline V CDR1 and CDR2: SGHVS, FQNEAQ. As DNA, the CDR3 is TGTGACAGCAGCCCCCACCGGGACAGGGCACAGACCCAGTACTTC. Translated: CDSSPHRDRAQTQYF.

The chain couples TRBV6-2 or TRBV6-3 to TRBJ2-7; 12 bases align to TRBD2. The CDR3 is made up of 15 amino acids. Germline assignment: CDR1 MNHEY and CDR2 SVGEGT. V lost 2 bases, J lost 5 bases, and 4 bases stayed unmatched. CDR3 protein: CASSYRTSGIHEQYF. CDR3 DNA sequence: TGTGCCAGCAGTTACCGGACTAGCGGGATTCACGAGCAGTACTTC.

This clonotype was observed a handful of times. The genes are TRBV7-8 and TRBJ2-1; 9 positions match TRBD1. Germline CDR1 and CDR2: SGHVS and FQNEAQ. V was clipped by 1 base and J by 7 bases; unmatched bases: 2. CDR3 size: 14 residues. This CDR3 reads CASSLGTGVNEQFF. CDR3 coding DNA: TGTGCCAGCAGCTTAGGGACAGGGGTAAATGAGCAGTTCTTC. Using reference TRBV7-8 and TRBJ2-1 for the parts outside the CDR3, the full variable domain is GAGVSQSPRYKVAKRGQDVALRCDPISGHVSLFWYQQALGQGPEFLTYFQNEAQLDKSGLPSDRFFAERPEGSVSTLKIQRTQQEDSAVYLCASSLGTGVNEQFFGPGTRLTVL.

This chain connects TRBV28 to TRBJ2-5, with 8 bases identical to TRBD1. CDR3 length: 14 amino acids. Germline assignment: CDR1 MDHEN and CDR2 SYDVKM. The trim removed 1 base at V and 6 bases at J, leaving 4 bases unmatched. The CDR3 bases are TGTGCCAGCAGTTTATATCGGACAGGGCAGACCCAGTACTTC. The encoded protein is CASSLYRTGQTQYF. The full variable domain, rest sourced from reference TRBV28 and TRBJ2-5, is DVKVTQSSRYLVKRTGEKVFLECVQDMDHENMFWYRQDPGLGLRLIYFSYDVKMKEKGDIPEGYSVSREKKERFSLILESASTNQTSMYLCASSLYRTGQTQYFGPGTRLLVL.

The chain employs TRBV7-9 and TRBJ1-2; D is ambiguous. The CDR3 is 13 amino acids. Germline V gene lookup returns CDR1 SEHNR and CDR2 FQNEAQ (reference sequence). V gave up 5 bases and J gave up 6 bases, with 13 bases separating them. For the CDR3, the DNA is TGTGCCAGCAGCCTACGAAATGAGGATGGCTACACCTTC. It is translated as CASSLRNEDGYTF.

At least ten counts were recorded for this clonotype. The chain has TRBV20-1 and TRBJ2-5, with D possibly TRBD2 on 5 matching bases. The germline V gene has CDR1 DFQATT and CDR2 SNEGSKA (reference sequence). Trimming left V 6 bases short and J 3 bases short, with 14 bases between. CDR3 length: 13 amino acids. CDR3 nucleotides: TGCAGTGCCCCCGAAGGAGCGGAAGAGACCCAGTACTTC. Translating it yields CSAPEGAEETQYF.

In its sample, this clonotype was seen many times. V usage is TRBV20-1 and J usage is TRBJ2-5; 9 bases map to TRBD2. Germline assignment: CDR1 DFQATT and CDR2 SNEGSKA (reference sequence). V trimming: 5 bases; J trimming: 6 bases; junction bases outside the gene matches: 7. This CDR3 spans 13 amino acids. The CDR3 reads CSAVAGASQTQYF. The CDR3 nucleotides are TGCAGTGCTGTAGCGGGGGCCAGTCAGACCCAGTACTTC.

This clonotype was counted ten times or more. The chain carries TRBV13 and TRBJ2-1; 11 nucleotides line up with TRBD2. Germline V gene data show CDR1 as PRHDT and CDR2 as FYEKMQ (reference sequence). The CDR3 is 15 residues long. V lost 6 bases, J lost 3 bases, and 4 bases stayed unmatched. The CDR3 here is CASRLGTSGYNEQFF. The CDR3 DNA reads as TGTGCCAGCAGGCTCGGGACTAGCGGCTACAATGAGCAGTTCTTC.

This clonotype was seen a few times. This chain joins TRBV19 and TRBJ1-2, with 8 nucleotides matching TRBD1. The V and J ends lost 1 base and 8 bases, in that order; junction bases with no gene match: 9. There are 15 residues in the CDR3. Germline lookup yields CDR1 LNHDA and CDR2 SQIVND (reference sequence). This CDR3 is CASSIGTGIRGGYTF. The CDR3 DNA sequence: TGTGCCAGTAGTATAGGGACAGGGATTCGGGGCGGCTACACCTTC.

The chain is built from TRBV19 and TRBJ2-3; 11 nucleotides agree with TRBD2. V was clipped by 5 bases and J by 5 bases; unmatched bases: 6. Germline V lookup: CDR1 LNHDA, CDR2 SQIVND (reference sequence). The CDR3 is 15 residues long. DNA of the CDR3: TGTGCCAGTAGTCCCCTCCTAGCGGGAGGAGATACGCAGTATTTT. Translating it yields CASSPLLAGGDTQYF.

The chain combines TRBV20-1 with TRBJ1-5; no reliable D call. This CDR3 is 15 amino acids long. Trimming stripped 6 bases from V and 3 bases from J, with 18 bases between. Per the germline V gene, CDR1 is DFQATT and CDR2 is SNEGSKA (reference sequence). CDR3 DNA sequence: TGCAGTGCGGAGGACGCGAAGTCGATCAATCAGCCCCAGCATTTT. Protein product: CSAEDAKSINQPQHF.

This clonotype was picked up many times. The chain joins TRBV19 to TRBJ1-2; weak D call: TRBD1 (6 bases). The CDR3 runs to 14 residues. Germline-derived CDR1 and CDR2 are LNHDA and SQIVND (reference sequence). V lost 5 bases and J 8 bases, leaving 18 bases between the germline ends. The CDR3 DNA reads TGTGCCAGTAGTGCCCGGACAGTCTCTGGGGGCTACACCTTC. Protein: CASSARTVSGGYTF.

A few counts support this clonotype. The rearrangement uses TRBV7-2 and TRBJ2-1; TRBD2 matches 9 bases. V shed 2 bases and J 0 bases; nucleotides not matched to a gene: 17. The CDR3 covers 21 residues. CDR1 SGHTA and CDR2 FQGNSA come from the germline V gene. DNA for the CDR3: TGTGCCAGCAGCTTAAGGCTCCTAGCGGGGTCTAGCCCCGACTCCTACAATGAGCAGTTCTTC. It translates to CASSLRLLAGSSPDSYNEQFF.

This clonotype was recorded many times. This chain links TRBV7-8 with TRBJ2-7; 8 bases agree with TRBD1. The ends lost 6 bases at V and 4 bases at J; junction bases unmatched: 11. Germline lookup yields CDR1 SGHVS and CDR2 FQNEAQ. This CDR3 has 15 amino acids. As DNA, the CDR3 is TGTGCCAGCAGACGTATACTGACAGGGGCGTACGAGCAGTACTTC. This sequence encodes CASRRILTGAYEQYF. Full variable domain (outside the CDR3, taken from reference TRBV7-8 and TRBJ2-7): GAGVSQSPRYKVAKRGQDVALRCDPISGHVSLFWYQQALGQGPEFLTYFQNEAQLDKSGLPSDRFFAERPEGSVSTLKIQRTQQEDSAVYLCASRRILTGAYEQYFGPGTRLTVT.

This chain uses TRBV7-2 with TRBJ2-5; 12 nucleotides align to TRBD2. CDR3 length: 16 residues. Looked up from germline, CDR1 is SGHTA and CDR2 is FQGNSA. The J segment lost 5 bases and the V segment lost 5 bases, leaving 9 bases of the junction unmatched. As DNA, the CDR3 is TGTGCCAGCAGCCACACGAGACTAGCGGGGGTGGAGACCCAGTACTTC. It specifies CASSHTRLAGVETQYF.

This clonotype appeared a few times. The genes are TRBV18 and TRBJ2-7; perhaps TRBD2 as D (5 bases). CDR1 is KGHSH, CDR2 LQKENI, per germline. Trimming left V 6 bases short and J 0 bases short, with 15 bases between. CDR3 length: 15 amino acids. CDR3 DNA sequence: TGTGCCAGCTCCCCTTTGGACTTGCCCTCCTACGAGCAGTACTTC. As protein: CASSPLDLPSYEQYF.

The chain uses TRBV27 and TRBJ2-1; 12 nucleotides line up with TRBD2. The CDR3 runs 14 residues. Trimming removed 7 bases from V and 8 bases from J; junction bases left unmatched: 6. CDR1 is MNHEY, CDR2 SMNVEV, per germline (reference sequence). The CDR3 nucleotides are TGTGCCAGCACCCGGACTAGCGGGGCCTATGAGCAGTTCTTC. Amino acid sequence: CASTRTSGAYEQFF.

The rearrangement joins TRBV7-3 to TRBJ2-1, with TRBD2 as a possible D gene (6 bases). Germline V gives CDR1 SGHTA, CDR2 FQGTGA. This CDR3 contains 17 residues. V lost 2 bases, J lost 0 bases, and 14 bases lay in between. The CDR3 nucleotides are TGTGCCAGCAGCTTAGGGACTCCTTTCAGCTCCTACAATGAGCAGTTCTTC. Residues: CASSLGTPFSSYNEQFF.

The chain couples TRBV6-1 to TRBJ2-7, with D possibly TRBD2 on 7 matching bases. V was cut by 6 bases and J by 6 bases, with 15 bases left in between. CDR3 length: 13 residues. CDR1 and CDR2 (germline): MNHNS, SASEGT. CDR3 amino acids: CASRRGPRVEQYF. The DNA of the CDR3 is TGTGCCAGCAGGCGGGGGCCCAGGGTCGAGCAGTACTTC.